This T cell receptor (beta chain) was profiled in a study of identical twins. TCRdb re-called the 5' RACE reads through MiXCR, storing one row per CDR3 protein. The sample includes about 810,000 distinct CDR3 sequences, over 9% of them seen just once. As concerns this clonotype: What it binds is unknown.

Whole-study results and caveats: Within cord blood, abundant beta clonotypes carried fewer insertions, but memory repertoires showed no such trend.

Trimming took 6 bases from V and 4 from J; bases not matched to a gene: 12. The CDR3 contains 17 residues. Germline CDR1 reads MNHEY; CDR2 reads SMNVEV (reference sequence). In addition, the sample was reused for a study of yellow fever vaccine responses in identical twins.

The rearrangement uses TRBV27 and TRBJ2-1, with 10 positions matching TRBD2. The clonotype originates from a young woman in good health. Sequenced sample: PBMCs. The CDR3 coding sequence is TGTGCCAGCAGCCTCTCAGAAGGACTAGCGGAGTACAATGAGCAGTTCTTC. Translation gives CASSLSEGLAEYNEQFF.